The clone carrying this TCR beta chain was seen only a few times. The CDR3 has 15 amino acids. CDR1 is MNHEY and CDR2 is SVGAGI in the germline V gene. The V gene lost 5 bases and the J gene lost 0 bases, with 12 bases spanning the gap. The authors ran a second PCR of 7 to 11 cycles using a sample-barcoded 5' primer and a J-beta primer mix. TCRdb independently ran MiXCR on the 5' RACE reads; one entry per CDR3 protein. Among nearly 800,000 distinct CDR3 sequences listed, roughly 56% were seen once. These data originate in a study of blood T cells in healthy people across ages. V gene TRBV6-5 combines with J gene TRBJ2-3; D is unresolved. The TCR sequence derives from a man in his forties in good health. Material for sequencing was blood. The CDR3 DNA follows: TGTGCCAGCAGTCTAGGAGCAGCTAGCACAGATACGCAGTATTTT. Translated: CASSLGAASTDTQYF.